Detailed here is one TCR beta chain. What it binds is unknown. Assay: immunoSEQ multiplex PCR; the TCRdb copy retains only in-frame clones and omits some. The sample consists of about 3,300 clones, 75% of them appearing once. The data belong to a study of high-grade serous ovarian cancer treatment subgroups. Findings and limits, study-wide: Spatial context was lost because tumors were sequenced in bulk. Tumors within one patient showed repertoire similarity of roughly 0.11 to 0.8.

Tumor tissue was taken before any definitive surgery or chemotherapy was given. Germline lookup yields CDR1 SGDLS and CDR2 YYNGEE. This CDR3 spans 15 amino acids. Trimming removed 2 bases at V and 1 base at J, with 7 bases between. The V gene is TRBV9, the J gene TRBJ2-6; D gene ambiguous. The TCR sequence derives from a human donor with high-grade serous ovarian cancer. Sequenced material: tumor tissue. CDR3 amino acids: CASSVLASGANVLTF. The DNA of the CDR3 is TGTGCCAGCAGCGTCTTAGCTTCTGGGGCCAACGTCCTGACTTTC.